These 31 T cell receptor beta chains share one sample of origin, sequenced in a study of lymphopenia after photon versus proton radiotherapy. Method: immunoSEQ multiplex PCR; TCRdb's copy keeps in-frame clones and lacks some. Counted here are more than 30,000 clones, roughly 89% occurring once; the ten biggest clones make up about 6.3%. Sequences were derived from peripheral blood, sampled from a patient treated with proton-based radiotherapy. These receptor sequences come from a woman in her sixties or seventies with pancreatic cancer. Some clones in this sample may be carry-over from other donors' samples.

This clone was recorded a few times. The rearrangement links TRBV28 to TRBJ1-2, with 7 bases fitting TRBD1. This CDR3 is 16 amino acids long. Trimming at V came to 6 bases and at J to 8 bases, leaving 18 bases not matched to a gene. Germline values: CDR1 MDHEN, CDR2 SYDVKM. CDR3 sequence: CASRPLTGATSRGYTF. CDR3 DNA: TGTGCCAGCAGACCTCTCACAGGGGCAACCAGTCGGGGCTACACCTTC.

The rearrangement links TRBV5-1 to TRBJ2-1; 7 positions match TRBD2. J gave up 0 bases and V 4 bases, and 4 bases lay outside the gene matches. The CDR3 spans 15 residues. Germline CDR1 and CDR2: SGHRS and YFSETQ. The CDR3 sequence is CASSPGTISYNEQFF. The CDR3 DNA reads TGCGCCAGCAGCCCAGGGACTATCTCCTACAATGAGCAGTTCTTC.

The rearrangement joins TRBV2 to TRBJ1-4, with D maybe TRBD1 (6 bases). Germline V gives CDR1 SNHLY, CDR2 FYNNEI. CDR3 length: 15 residues. V lost 3 bases to trimming and J lost 3 bases, with 11 bases between them. The CDR3 nucleotides read TGTGCCAGCAGTGATTTGGGGGGGCCTAATGAAAAACTGTTTTTT. Protein: CASSDLGGPNEKLFF. The whole variable domain, filled in from reference TRBV2 and TRBJ1-4, reads EPEVTQTPSHQVTQMGQEVILRCVPISNHLYFYWYRQILGQKVEFLVSFYNNEISEKSEIFDDQFSVERPDGSNFTLKIRSTKLEDSAMYFCASSDLGGPNEKLFFGSGTQLSVL.

The chain recombines TRBV6-5 with TRBJ2-1, with 9 bases lining up with TRBD1. The ends lost 10 bases at V and 6 bases at J; junction bases unmatched: 7. The CDR3 runs 13 residues. CDR1 is MNHEY and CDR2 is SVGAGI in the germline V gene. For the CDR3, the DNA is TGTGCCATCAAGGGACAGGGTGCCAATGAGCAGTTCTTC. Translation: CAIKGQGANEQFF.

The J gene is TRBJ2-7, the V gene TRBV5-6; 10 bases map to TRBD1. The CDR3 runs to 15 residues. V shed 3 bases and J 3 bases; nucleotides not matched to a gene: 6. Germline loops: CDR1 SGHDT, CDR2 YYEEEE. CDR3 loop: CASSSPGQGIYEQYF. The CDR3, as DNA: TGTGCCAGCAGCTCGCCGGGACAGGGGATCTACGAGCAGTACTTC.

In this sample, this clone turned up a few times. This same CDR3 is encoded by further DNA sequences in the sample. The V call is TRBV11-2, the J call TRBJ1-1; perhaps TRBD1 as D (6 bases). Trimming stripped 7 bases from V and 1 base from J, with 10 bases between. The CDR3 runs to 13 residues. Germline lookup yields CDR1 SGHAT and CDR2 FQNNGV. As DNA, the CDR3 is TGTGCCAGCATGAGGACAGCGAACACTGAAGCTTTCTTT. This translates into CASMRTANTEAFF.

The V call is TRBV20-1, the J call TRBJ1-1; D ambiguous. Trimming shortened V by 8 bases and J by 1 base, and 8 bases separated the two germline ends. The CDR3 extends over 11 amino acids. The germline V gene has CDR1 DFQATT and CDR2 SNEGSKA (reference sequence). The CDR3 reads CSPKRNTEAFF. The CDR3 nucleotides read TGCAGTCCAAAAAGGAACACTGAAGCTTTCTTT.

This sequence joins TRBV27 and TRBJ2-1; 13 bases agree with TRBD2. After removal of 5 bases from V and 9 bases from J, the junction contained 10 bases not matched to a gene. The V gene's germline CDR1 is MNHEY and CDR2 SMNVEV (reference sequence). CDR3 length equals 16 residues. CDR3 nucleotide sequence: TGTGCCAGCAGTCCTCGGACTAGCGGGAGTATTGGTGAGCAGTTCTTC. Translation gives CASSPRTSGSIGEQFF.

The CDR3 sequence: CASSRPGISGQGYEQYF. In nucleotides, the CDR3 is TGTGCCAGTAGTAGACCCGGGATTTCGGGGCAGGGCTACGAGCAGTACTTC. This chain links TRBV19 with TRBJ2-7; tentatively, D is TRBD1 or TRBD2 (5 bases each). The V end was cut by 4 bases, the J end by 3 bases, with 22 bases between. This CDR3 region has 17 residues. The germline V gene has CDR1 LNHDA and CDR2 SQIVND (reference sequence).

V and J are TRBV6-1 and TRBJ2-2, with TRBD2 as a possible D gene (6 bases). V lost 6 bases, J lost 4 bases, and 9 bases lay in between. This CDR3 has 13 amino acids. The germline V gene encodes CDR1 MNHNS and CDR2 SASEGT. In DNA form, the CDR3 reads TGTGCCAGCAGGCCCGGGGGCACCGGGGAGCTGTTTTTT. Protein: CASRPGGTGELFF.

The chain links TRBV27 to TRBJ2-5, with 11 nucleotides matching TRBD2. This CDR3 contains 13 residues. Germline V lookup: CDR1 MNHEY, CDR2 SMNVEV (reference sequence). The V gene end was trimmed by 5 bases and the J gene end by 4 bases; junction bases not matched to a gene: 0. The CDR3, as DNA: TGTGCCAGCAGTGGACTAGCGGGAGAGACCCAGTACTTC. Protein: CASSGLAGETQYF.

In DNA form, the CDR3 reads TGTGCCTGGGGAAGACAGGGGGCTAGGGACGAGCAGTACTTC. Amino acids: CAWGRQGARDEQYF. The rearrangement uses TRBV30 and TRBJ2-7, with 10 bases that match TRBD1. V trimming: 5 bases; J trimming: 5 bases; junction bases outside the gene matches: 9. CDR1 is GTSNPN, CDR2 SVGIG, per germline (reference sequence). This CDR3 comprises 14 residues.

The gene calls are TRBV5-6 and TRBJ1-1, with TRBD1 as a possible D gene (6 bases). The CDR3 is 13 amino acids. From germline, CDR1 is SGHDT and CDR2 YYEEEE. V lost 4 bases and J 1 base, leaving 8 bases between the germline ends. CDR3 residues: CASSPTGNTEAFF. In DNA, the CDR3 is TGTGCCAGCAGCCCGACAGGGAACACTGAAGCTTTCTTT. Full variable domain (remainder filled in from reference TRBV5-6 and TRBJ1-1): DAGVTQSPTHLIKTRGQQVTLRCSPKSGHDTVSWYQQALGQGPQFIFQYYEEEERQRGNFPDRFSGHQFPNYSSELNVNALLLGDSALYLCASSPTGNTEAFFGQGTRLTVV.

This chain links TRBV4-2 with TRBJ1-2; tentative D call: TRBD1 (6 bases). CDR1 and CDR2 from the germline V gene are LGHNA and YNFKEQ. CDR3 length: 14 amino acids. V lost 0 bases to trimming and J lost 2 bases, with 7 bases between them. The CDR3 DNA sequence: TGTGCCAGCAGCCAAGATAGGGGGAACTATGGCTACACCTTC. It codes for CASSQDRGNYGYTF.

The rearrangement links TRBV29-1 to TRBJ2-7, with D possibly being TRBD2 (6 bases). Germline V CDR1 and CDR2: SQVTM, ANQGSEA. Trimming removed 1 base at V and 5 bases at J, with 15 bases between. This CDR3 region has 14 residues. In nucleotides, the CDR3 is TGCAGCGTTGAAGGGGGGGAAGTGTTAAACGAGCAGTACTTC. Protein sequence: CSVEGGEVLNEQYF.

V and J are TRBV6-1 and TRBJ2-1; D is uncertain. Germline V gives CDR1 MNHNS, CDR2 SASEGT. The CDR3 consists of 13 residues. V gave up 8 bases and J gave up 0 bases, with 8 bases separating them. The CDR3 sequence: CASVLSSYNEQFF. CDR3 bases: TGTGCCAGCGTGTTAAGCTCCTACAATGAGCAGTTCTTC.

This clone was seen only once. CDR3 sequence (DNA): TGTGCCAGCAGCCAAGATAGGGGCCCCTCGTCCGGAAACACCATATATTTT. It encodes CASSQDRGPSSGNTIYF. The chain combines TRBV4-2 with TRBJ1-3; tentatively, D is TRBD1 (5 bases). The length of the CDR3 is 17 residues. Germline V gene data show CDR1 as LGHNA and CDR2 as YNFKEQ. V gave up 0 bases and J gave up 4 bases, with 16 bases separating them.

The CDR3, as DNA: TGCGCCAGCAGTGTGGGAAGGGGTCAGCCCCAGCATTTT. Its protein is CASSVGRGQPQHF. V is TRBV10-2 and J is TRBJ1-5; maybe TRBD1 (5 bases). The CDR3 length is 13 residues. Germline V lookup: CDR1 WSHSY, CDR2 SAAADI. Between the trimmed V and J ends, which lost 4 bases and 6 bases, there was a span of 10 bases.

The CDR3 loop is CASSSNRVSTDTQYF. Here the CDR3 DNA reads TGTGCCAGCAGTTCTAACAGGGTGAGCACAGATACGCAGTATTTT. The chain combines TRBV28 with TRBJ2-3, with D tentatively TRBD1 (6 bases). V was pared by 4 bases and J by 0 bases, with 11 bases between. The germline CDR1 and CDR2 sequences are MDHEN and SYDVKM. CDR3 length: 15 residues.

The chain recombines TRBV5-1 with TRBJ1-1, with 7 bases identical to TRBD1. V gave up 2 bases and J gave up 5 bases; unmatched junction bases: 3. The CDR3 is made up of 13 amino acids. Germline V gene lookup returns CDR1 SGHRS and CDR2 YFSETQ. As DNA, the CDR3 is TGCGCCAGCAGCTTTGACAGGGCGACTGAAGCTTTCTTT. Its protein is CASSFDRATEAFF.

This chain uses TRBV19 with TRBJ2-7; 9 nucleotides align to TRBD1. The germline CDR1 and CDR2 sequences are LNHDA and SQIVND (reference sequence). The CDR3 is 13 residues long. V lost 5 bases, J lost 7 bases, and 6 bases stayed unmatched. Here the CDR3 reads CASSPGTGREQYF. The CDR3 DNA is TGTGCCAGTAGTCCCGGGACAGGGAGGGAGCAGTACTTC.

The chain is built from TRBV27 and TRBJ2-7; no reliable D call. The V end was cut by 4 bases, the J end by 0 bases, with 10 bases between. This CDR3 is 14 amino acids long. The germline CDR1 and CDR2 sequences are MNHEY and SMNVEV (reference sequence). The CDR3 protein is CASSWNSLSYEQYF. Written as DNA, the CDR3 is TGTGCCAGCAGTTGGAACAGCCTCTCCTACGAGCAGTACTTC.

This rearrangement joins TRBV28 to TRBJ2-7; D gene ambiguous. The CDR3 extends over 14 amino acids. Trimming took 5 bases from V and 0 from J, leaving 11 bases between them. Germline CDR1 reads MDHEN; CDR2 reads SYDVKM. CDR3 nucleotides: TGTGCCAGCAGTCGAACTTTCTCCTCCTACGAGCAGTACTTC. This encodes CASSRTFSSYEQYF.

V gene TRBV5-1 combines with J gene TRBJ2-1; perhaps TRBD2 as D (7 bases). Germline V gives CDR1 SGHRS, CDR2 YFSETQ. This CDR3 contains 18 residues. V lost 4 bases to trimming and J lost 1 base, with 21 bases between them. CDR3 sequence reads: CASSGVTGRAPSYNEQFF. The CDR3 DNA sequence: TGCGCCAGCAGCGGGGTCACAGGGAGGGCCCCTTCCTACAATGAGCAGTTCTTC.

The V call is TRBV20-1, the J call TRBJ1-1; D gene uncertain. Trimming took off 6 bases at V and 8 bases at J, with 13 bases between the two ends. This CDR3 spans 11 amino acids. Germline CDR1 reads DFQATT; CDR2 reads SNEGSKA (reference sequence). The CDR3 DNA sequence: TGCAGTGCGTCGGAACCGACCGAAGCTTTCTTT. Amino acid sequence: CSASEPTEAFF.

V is TRBV29-1 and J is TRBJ1-1, with D possibly matching TRBD1 (5 bases). V lost 7 bases to trimming and J lost 0 bases, with 12 bases between them. Germline assignment: CDR1 SQVTM and CDR2 ANQGSEA. The CDR3 totals 13 residues. The CDR3 sequence is CSGDRIMNTEAFF. Written as DNA, the CDR3 is TGCAGCGGAGACAGAATCATGAACACTGAAGCTTTCTTT.

This sequence joins TRBV9 and TRBJ2-7, with D possibly TRBD1 on 6 matching bases. Per the germline V gene, CDR1 is SGDLS and CDR2 is YYNGEE. The CDR3 has 16 amino acids. Trimming stripped 3 bases from V and 1 base from J, with 17 bases between. This chain's CDR3 is CASSAGEQGRSYEQYF. CDR3 nucleotides: TGTGCCAGCAGCGCTGGTGAACAGGGACGATCCTACGAGCAGTACTTC.

The CDR3 protein is CASSPLSSHSPLHF. CDR3 nucleotide sequence: TGTGCCAGCTCCCCGCTTAGCAGCCATTCACCCCTCCACTTT. The rearrangement uses TRBV6-5 and TRBJ1-6; D remains ambiguous. Trimming removed 8 bases from V and 8 bases from J, with 16 bases in between. The length of the CDR3 is 14 residues. Germline lookup yields CDR1 MNHEY and CDR2 SVGAGI.

The chain employs TRBV27 and TRBJ2-7, with 10 bases matching TRBD2. Germline V gives CDR1 MNHEY, CDR2 SMNVEV (reference sequence). The CDR3 length is 16 residues. V was clipped by 3 bases and J by 0 bases; unmatched bases: 5. This CDR3 reads CASSLTSGLPSYEQYF. The CDR3 DNA reads TGTGCCAGCAGTTTGACTAGCGGGCTGCCCTCCTACGAGCAGTACTTC.

The V call is TRBV30, the J call TRBJ2-5; D is ambiguous. CDR1 GTSNPN and CDR2 SVGIG come from the germline V gene (reference sequence). CDR3 length equals 13 residues. V lost 5 bases and J lost 5, with 15 bases in between. The CDR3 loop reads CAWALKGLETQYF. CDR3 nucleotides: TGTGCCTGGGCCCTCAAAGGCCTGGAGACCCAGTACTTC.

This chain joins TRBV19 and TRBJ1-5; 10 bases agree with TRBD1. J lost 7 bases, V lost 6 bases, and 6 bases had no gene match. CDR3 length equals 14 residues. Looked up from germline, CDR1 is LNHDA and CDR2 is SQIVND (reference sequence). CDR3 sequence (DNA): TGTGCCAGTAGGACGACAGGGGGCGGGCAGCCCCAGCATTTT. It encodes CASRTTGGGQPQHF.